This note documents a single TCR beta chain sequence. The data were obtained in a study of blood T cell repertoires in COVID-19. Study details: Samples representing acute and convalescent COVID-19 were sourced from the United States, Italy and Spain. From T cells, B-cell-depleted T cells, or PBMCs came the material, which was cDNA or gDNA.

Trimming left V 9 bases short and J 0 bases short, with 14 bases between. CDR1 and CDR2 from the germline V gene are SGHNT and YYREEE (reference sequence). The CDR3 has 14 residues. Per the original data handling: Amplifying reference gene primers gave estimates of nucleated cell counts. Profiled with immunoSEQ multiplex PCR; TCRdb holds only in-frame clones, not every one. V, J and clone size derive from that table, while D and trimming were established from the DNA sequence. The sample contains about 100,000 clones, roughly nine tenths of which appear only once. This TCR came from a man aged 55-75 years with acute or convalescent COVID-19. The sample taken for sequencing was peripheral blood. The chain combines TRBV5-4 with TRBJ2-3, with D hard to call. Here the CDR3 DNA reads TGTGCCACCCGAGGTTTTTCGAGCACAGATACGCAGTATTTT. Protein: CATRGFSSTDTQYF.